This T cell receptor (beta chain) was captured by sequencing in a study of Ad26.COV2.S vaccination and SARS-CoV-2 variants. The treatment is: around 19 received Ad26.COV2.S at low or high dose, single or two shots; 5 received placebo; per-sample allocation not given. Sampling happened 63 days after the first vaccine or placebo injection. Ad26.COV2.S expressed prefusion-stabilized spike from the original Wuhan strain. Trimming shortened V by 3 bases and J by 14 bases, and 10 bases separated the two germline ends. Germline V gene sequence: CDR1 LGHDT, CDR2 YNNKEL (reference sequence). CDR3 length: 10 amino acids. Sequenced by immunoSEQ multiplex PCR; TCRdb stores in-frame clones only, minus some. The data show about 500,000 clones, 80% to 90% seen once.

This chain links TRBV3-1 (or the pseudogene TRBV3-2) with TRBJ1-1; D gene unclear. Sample: peripheral blood, taken in a trial of Ad26.COV2.S vaccine versus placebo. This clonotype originated in a person aged 18-60 years who received the Ad26.COV2.S COVID-19 vaccine or a placebo. In nucleotides, the CDR3 is TGTGCCAGCAGCCATGTGGTAGTGTTCTTT. Translated, it gives CASSHVVVFF.